What follows are 5 T cell receptor beta chains derived from one specimen sequenced in a study of T cell responses to AZD1222 COVID-19 vaccine. Clones were read by immunoSEQ multiplex PCR, and TCRdb kept only the in-frame ones, dropping some. The data contain about 130,000 clones, approximately 88% of them singletons. Sequencing was performed on peripheral blood, taken on day 0 of AZD1222 vaccination. The receptors were gathered from an adult in good health.

The V and J genes are TRBV4-1 and TRBJ1-1, with D hard to call. The ends were cut back, 0 bases at V and 7 bases at J, with 21 bases in the middle. Per the germline V gene, CDR1 is MGHRA and CDR2 is YSYEKL. The CDR3 spans 17 residues. The CDR3 DNA reads as TGCGCCAGCAGCCAAGAGGAGATGGTCCCAAGGGCGAGTGAAGCTTTCTTT. Translated, it gives CASSQEEMVPRASEAFF.

This clone was seen a single time. The chain is built from TRBV3-1 (or the pseudogene TRBV3-2) and TRBJ2-7; D not resolved. CDR3 size: 12 residues. Trimming removed 4 bases at V and 4 bases at J, with 8 bases between. Germline V gene data show CDR1 as LGHDT and CDR2 as YNNKEL (reference sequence). CDR3 nucleotide sequence: TGTGCCAGCAGCCCTAGGGCTTACGAGCAGTACTTC. It codes for CASSPRAYEQYF.

This chain links TRBV15 with TRBJ2-7, with TRBD2 matching 7 bases. This CDR3 spans 16 amino acids. Germline CDR1 and CDR2: LNHNV and YYDKDF (reference sequence). J was trimmed by 6 bases and V by 0 bases; bases with no gene match: 11. For the CDR3, the DNA is TGTGCCACCAGCAGAGATCCCGGGGGGACTTACGGCGAGCAGTACTTC. Its protein product is CATSRDPGGTYGEQYF.

The chain joins TRBV6-4 to TRBJ1-1, with TRBD1 as a possible D gene (5 bases). Germline V lookup: CDR1 MRHNA, CDR2 SNTAGT. With 6 bases removed from V and 7 bases from J, the gap between germline ends came to 18 bases. The CDR3 length is 14 residues. CDR3 DNA: TGTGCCAGCAGAACCTCGACAGCACCCATTGAAGCTTTCTTT. Translation gives CASRTSTAPIEAFF.

V is TRBV10-3 and J is TRBJ2-1; D is ambiguous. CDR1 and CDR2 from the germline V gene are ENHRY and SYGVKD. The CDR3 sequence is 11 residues long. With 10 bases removed from V and 10 bases from J, the gap between germline ends came to 14 bases. CDR3 protein: CATQEAKEQFF. The CDR3 DNA reads TGTGCCACTCAAGAGGCGAAAGAGCAGTTCTTC.